Described below is a single T cell receptor (beta chain) sequence and its context. The antigen remains unidentified. This sample was taken from a study of post-analysis software for immune sequencing data. Notes on the study in general: TRBV5-6, TRBV5-1 and TRBV20-1 belonged to a set of roughly 5 TRBV segments that were more frequent in patients than controls.

This CDR3 is built from 13 residues. The V end was cut by 2 bases, the J end by 5 bases, with 11 bases between. Germline-derived CDR1 and CDR2 are SQVTM and ANQGSEA. Unique molecular identifiers had been added to the TCR beta cDNA libraries. From the PCR reads, TCRdb called clonotypes with MiXCR, one entry per CDR3 protein. The sample includes about 540,000 distinct CDR3 sequences, under 40% of them seen just once. This chain links TRBV29-1 with TRBJ2-3, with D perhaps TRBD1 (5 bases). The clonotype originates from a girl under 18 with multiple sclerosis. The sequencing sample was made of blood. The CDR3 is CSVESLGEDTQYF. The CDR3 region has the DNA TGCAGCGTTGAATCCCTAGGGGAAGATACGCAGTATTTT.